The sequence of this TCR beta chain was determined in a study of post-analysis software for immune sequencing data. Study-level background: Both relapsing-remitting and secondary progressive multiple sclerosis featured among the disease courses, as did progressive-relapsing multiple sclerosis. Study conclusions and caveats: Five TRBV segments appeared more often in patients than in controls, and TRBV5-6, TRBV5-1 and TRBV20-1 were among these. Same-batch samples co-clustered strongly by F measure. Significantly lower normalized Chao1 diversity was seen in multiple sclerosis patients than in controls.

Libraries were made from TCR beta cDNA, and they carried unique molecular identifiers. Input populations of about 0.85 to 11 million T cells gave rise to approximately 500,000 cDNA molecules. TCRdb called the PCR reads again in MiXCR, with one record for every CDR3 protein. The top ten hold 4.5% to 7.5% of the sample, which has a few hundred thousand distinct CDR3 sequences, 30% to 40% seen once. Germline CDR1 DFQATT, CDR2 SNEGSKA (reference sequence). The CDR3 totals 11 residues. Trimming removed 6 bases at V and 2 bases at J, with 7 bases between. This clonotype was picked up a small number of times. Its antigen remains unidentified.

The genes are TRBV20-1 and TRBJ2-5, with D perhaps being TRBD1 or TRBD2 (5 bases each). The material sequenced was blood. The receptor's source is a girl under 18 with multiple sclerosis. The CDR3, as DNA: TGCAGTGCATGGGGGCAAGAGACCCAGTACTTC. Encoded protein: CSAWGQETQYF.